This T cell receptor beta chain comes out of a study of blood T cell repertoires in COVID-19. Turning to the study itself: From T cells, B-cell-depleted T cells, or PBMCs came the material, which was cDNA or gDNA.

Original processing notes: Quantification of nucleated cells was approximated via reference gene primer amplification. The repertoire was sequenced with immunoSEQ multiplex PCR; TCRdb's copy has only in-frame clones and lacks some. V and J calls and clone size are those listed in that table; D and trimming were worked out from the DNA. The sample records tens of thousands of clones, approximately 86% being singletons. Germline V gene sequence: CDR1 SGDLS, CDR2 YYNGEE. The CDR3 is 14 amino acids. The V and J ends lost 4 bases and 5 bases respectively, with 14 bases between them. This sequence originates from a man older than 75 with active COVID-19. The rearrangement links TRBV9 to TRBJ2-3, with D perhaps TRBD2 (7 bases). The sequenced sample was peripheral blood. The CDR3 DNA reads as TGTGCCAGCAGCCCCCCCGGGGGGCTAGATACGCAGTATTTT. Protein sequence: CASSPPGGLDTQYF.